This T cell receptor beta chain originates from a study of blood T cell repertoires in COVID-19. V was shortened by 5 bases and J by 0 bases, with 11 bases between the two germline ends. The length of the CDR3 is 15 residues. Per germline, CDR1 SGHTA and CDR2 FQGNSA. The participants were between about 18 and 95 years old and came from under 25 US areas. Recovered Cohort 3 donors showed two negative PCRs, clearance, or symptom resolution. As processed by the authors: From reference gene primer amplification, estimates of nucleated cell counts were derived. Only in-frame clones appear in the TCRdb table, and some are missing; sequencing was by immunoSEQ multiplex PCR. For V, J and clone size, that table is used; D and trimming come from the DNA. The repertoire holds 350,000 to 450,000 clones, with over 80% as singletons.

This receptor was identified in a woman between 45 and 60 years old who had recovered from COVID-19. V gene TRBV7-2 combines with J gene TRBJ2-1; D possibly corresponds to TRBD1 (6 bases). What was sequenced was PBMCs or T cells enriched from blood (not recorded which). The DNA for the CDR3 is TGTGCCAGCAGCCCCGGGACAATCTCCTACAATGAGCAGTTCTTC. The encoded protein is CASSPGTISYNEQFF.